The entry below gives a single T cell receptor beta chain sequence along with its context. No antigen is known for it. The source of the sample is a study of lymphopenia after photon versus proton radiotherapy. Study-wide points: Under photons, naive T cells and diversity fell while effector/memory populations rose. After lymphocyte nadir, photon-treated repertoires showed oligoclonal expansion, especially CD8+ Temra. Larger post-nadir TCR diversity loss correlated inversely with survival in deceased patients.

Measured with immunoSEQ multiplex PCR; TCRdb has only the in-frame clones, and not every one. The profile covers about 16,000 clones, with approximately 90% appearing a single time and 11% taken by the ten largest. From germline, CDR1 is ENHRY and CDR2 SYGVKD. The length of the CDR3 is 12 residues. V lost 11 bases, J lost 5 bases, and 6 bases stayed unmatched. This chain connects TRBV10-3 to TRBJ2-4, with 7 bases identical to TRBD2. This clonotype was obtained from a man between 65 and 85 years old with pancreatic cancer. Source: peripheral blood, taken from a patient treated with proton-based radiotherapy. CDR3 in DNA: TGTGCCGCAATGGGACTACAAAACATTCAGTACTTC. Protein product: CAAMGLQNIQYF.